This T cell receptor (beta chain) was documented in a study of CD8 T cells in ankylosing spondylitis. Quantitative 5'-RACE with molecular barcodes was used to make the TCR beta libraries. TCRdb independently ran MiXCR on the 5' RACE reads; one entry per CDR3 protein. This sample carries about 340,000 distinct CDR3 sequences, over 12% of them seen once, and the ten largest clones take 0.85% to 1.4%. This clonotype was seen repeatedly, ten times or more. Its antigen is undetermined. The CDR3 covers 14 residues. Germline loops: CDR1 GTSNPN, CDR2 SVGIG (reference sequence). V lost 3 bases, J lost 0 bases, and 6 bases lay in between. Study-wide findings and caveats: Some motif variants had been reported before (in reactive arthritis synovial fluid and blood). The study looked at matched synovial fluid samples from ankylosing spondylitis patients. Disease-linked clones were reported to be significantly enriched there. Disease-linked clones bore a CD8+ phenotype and were relatively rare in peripheral blood.

The sample consisted of blood, either unsorted or a sorted T cell fraction (not recorded which). This chain joins TRBV30 and TRBJ2-6; no clear D gene. This TCR came from a male donor with ankylosing spondylitis or in good health (not recorded which). The CDR3 nucleotides read TGTGCCTGGAGCGCGGACTCTGGGGCCAACGTCCTGACTTTC. Translation: CAWSADSGANVLTF.